Listed below are T cell receptor beta chains from one sample, sequenced in a study of CD8 T cells in ankylosing spondylitis. TCRdb used MiXCR to reprocess the 5' RACE reads, holding one entry per CDR3 protein. The sample lists 350,000 to 400,000 distinct CDR3 sequences; 20% were seen once. Material: blood, either unsorted or a sorted T cell fraction (not recorded which). Source of these receptors: a male donor with ankylosing spondylitis or in good health (not recorded which). Each CDR3 is given with its conserved first and last residue.

J gene	V gene	CDR3 protein
TRBJ2-7	TRBV6-1	CASSEQSGTRYEQYF
TRBJ2-7	TRBV12-2	CASRFSGTDSYEQYF
TRBJ2-3	TRBV28	CASSLMVDRLSTDTQYF
TRBJ2-1	TRBV6-4	CASSDSDGPGSYNEQFF
TRBJ1-1	TRBV12-3/TRBV12-4	CATTWVETEAFF
TRBJ1-5	TRBV29-1	CSVPGQDNQPQHF
TRBJ2-1	TRBV11-2	CASSLVSAGGGLYNEQFF
TRBJ2-5	TRBV3-1	CASSPTTHLLLGLGRETQYF
TRBJ2-5	TRBV20-1	CSARVRAGETQYF
TRBJ2-2	TRBV6-4	CASSDMGFTGELFF
TRBJ2-5	TRBV20-1	CSAQTTDRDSQETQYF